Listed below are T cell receptor beta chains from one sample, sequenced in a study of T cell responses to AZD1222 COVID-19 vaccine. Data came from immunoSEQ multiplex PCR; TCRdb stores just in-frame clones and leaves some out. The repertoire consists of more than 150,000 clones, with 85% to 90% occurring once and the leading ten covering approximately 0.5%. Sample: peripheral blood, taken on day 0 of AZD1222 vaccination. These receptors originate from an adult in good health. The CDR3 runs from the conserved cysteine through the conserved F or W. The D gene is left open where the match is weak. A row's size may be missing; if present it is once, few, many or a size class.

cdr3_nt: TGTGCCAGTAGAGACAGGGTCGGGGGCACAGATACGCAGTATTTT
cdr3_aa: CASRDRVGGTDTQYF
d_call: TRBD1
clone_size: -
v_call: TRBV19
j_call: TRBJ2-3

cdr3_nt: TGTGCCAGTAGTTTACAGGGGGCCGGGGCTTTCTTT
cdr3_aa: CASSLQGAGAFF
d_call: TRBD1
clone_size: -
v_call: TRBV19
j_call: TRBJ1-1

cdr3_nt: TGTGCCAGCAGCAAAAATCGGGGGGCGCGGTTGGGTAACTATGGCTACACCTTC
cdr3_aa: CASSKNRGARLGNYGYTF
d_call: -
clone_size: -
v_call: TRBV21-1
j_call: TRBJ1-2

cdr3_nt: TGTGCCAGCAGCTTAAATGAGGGTGGAGTTAGCGGCTACACCTTC
cdr3_aa: CASSLNEGGVSGYTF
d_call: -
clone_size: -
v_call: TRBV7-2
j_call: TRBJ1-2

cdr3_nt: TGTGCCAGCAGTGTCGGGGGACAGGGGGTTTCCTACGAGCAGTACTTC
cdr3_aa: CASSVGGQGVSYEQYF
d_call: TRBD1
clone_size: -
v_call: TRBV27
j_call: TRBJ2-7

cdr3_nt: TGTGCCAGCAGCTTATGGGAGCGAGAGACCCAGTACTTC
cdr3_aa: CASSLWERETQYF
d_call: -
clone_size: -
v_call: TRBV7-6
j_call: TRBJ2-5

cdr3_nt: TGTGCCAGCAGTCCCGGGACGGGCTACGAGCAGTACTTC
cdr3_aa: CASSPGTGYEQYF
d_call: -
clone_size: -
v_call: TRBV27
j_call: TRBJ2-7

cdr3_nt: TGTGCCAGCAGCCGGGACAGGCCACCGGTTAACTATGGCTACACCTTC
cdr3_aa: CASSRDRPPVNYGYTF
d_call: TRBD1
clone_size: -
v_call: TRBV7-8
j_call: TRBJ1-2

cdr3_nt: TGTGCCAGTAGTATCACGGGAAGCGCTGAAGCTTTCTTT
cdr3_aa: CASSITGSAEAFF
d_call: -
clone_size: -
v_call: TRBV19
j_call: TRBJ1-1

cdr3_nt: TGTGCCAGCAGTTCCCCGGGGGCAAATAGCAATCAGCCCCAGCATTTT
cdr3_aa: CASSSPGANSNQPQHF
d_call: -
clone_size: -
v_call: TRBV6-5
j_call: TRBJ1-5

cdr3_nt: TGTGCCAGCAGTACCGGTGGGCCCTTTTATGGCTACACCTTC
cdr3_aa: CASSTGGPFYGYTF
d_call: -
clone_size: -
v_call: TRBV6-5
j_call: TRBJ1-2

cdr3_nt: TGTGCCAGCAGCTTGGGACTAGCGGGAGCAGATACGCAGTATTTT
cdr3_aa: CASSLGLAGADTQYF
d_call: TRBD2
clone_size: few
v_call: TRBV5-4
j_call: TRBJ2-3

cdr3_nt: TGCGCCAGCAGCTTGGGTCCCTCCCAAGAGACCCAGTACTTC
cdr3_aa: CASSLGPSQETQYF
d_call: -
clone_size: -
v_call: TRBV5-1
j_call: TRBJ2-5

cdr3_nt: TGCGCCAGCAGCGAAGCCGGCACAAAAGAGCAGTTCTTC
cdr3_aa: CASSEAGTKEQFF
d_call: -
clone_size: -
v_call: TRBV5-1
j_call: TRBJ2-1

cdr3_nt: TGCGCCAGCAGCCCCGGACAGGGGGTCGTTGAAAAACTGTTTTTT
cdr3_aa: CASSPGQGVVEKLFF
d_call: TRBD1
clone_size: -
v_call: TRBV5-1
j_call: TRBJ1-4

cdr3_nt: TGTGCCACCAGTGACCCTGGTGGGCAGGCCTACACCTTC
cdr3_aa: CATSDPGGQAYTF
d_call: -
clone_size: -
v_call: TRBV24-1
j_call: TRBJ1-2

cdr3_nt: TGTGCCAGCTCACCAGCAGGGGCGAGGAATCAGCCCCAGCATTTT
cdr3_aa: CASSPAGARNQPQHF
d_call: -
clone_size: once
v_call: TRBV18
j_call: TRBJ1-5

cdr3_nt: TGCAGCGTTAAGACAGGGTCCTACGAGCAGTACTTC
cdr3_aa: CSVKTGSYEQYF
d_call: TRBD1
clone_size: -
v_call: TRBV29-1
j_call: TRBJ2-7

cdr3_nt: TGTGCCAGCAGCCCCCTCGCGGGGACGGAGACCCAGTACTTC
cdr3_aa: CASSPLAGTETQYF
d_call: -
clone_size: once
v_call: TRBV7-2
j_call: TRBJ2-5

cdr3_nt: TGTGCCAGCAGCCCCCCCTTGAGGGAGCGGTACGAGCAGTACTTC
cdr3_aa: CASSPPLRERYEQYF
d_call: -
clone_size: -
v_call: TRBV5-6
j_call: TRBJ2-7

cdr3_nt: TGTGCCAGCAGCCTCTCCGGGACAGGGGGCTTGCAATCCTATAATTCACCCCTCCACTTT
cdr3_aa: CASSLSGTGGLQSYNSPLHF
d_call: TRBD1
clone_size: -
v_call: TRBV28
j_call: TRBJ1-6

cdr3_nt: TGTGCCAGCAGTTACGTCGCCGGGACAGGGGCAAATGAGCAGTTCTTC
cdr3_aa: CASSYVAGTGANEQFF
d_call: TRBD1
clone_size: -
v_call: TRBV6-5
j_call: TRBJ2-1

cdr3_nt: TGCGCCAGCAGCCAAGGGGGGAGAGGAAATGAAAAACTGTTTTTT
cdr3_aa: CASSQGGRGNEKLFF
d_call: -
clone_size: -
v_call: TRBV4-1
j_call: TRBJ1-4

cdr3_nt: TGTGCCAGCAGCGCAGGGACAGCGCCCTTACACACCTTC
cdr3_aa: CASSAGTAPLHTF
d_call: TRBD1
clone_size: -
v_call: TRBV7-9
j_call: TRBJ1-2

cdr3_nt: TGCGCCAGCAGCCATCCCCTGGGGGGAATTGTGTACGGCTACACCTTC
cdr3_aa: CASSHPLGGIVYGYTF
d_call: -
clone_size: -
v_call: TRBV4-1
j_call: TRBJ1-2

cdr3_nt: TGTGCCAGCAGCCAAGCTCCGAATCAGCCCCAGCATTTT
cdr3_aa: CASSQAPNQPQHF
d_call: -
clone_size: few
v_call: TRBV14
j_call: TRBJ1-5

cdr3_nt: TGTGCCAGCAGTTTTGCCGATCGTACTGAAGCTTTCTTT
cdr3_aa: CASSFADRTEAFF
d_call: -
clone_size: -
v_call: TRBV28
j_call: TRBJ1-1

cdr3_nt: TGTGCCAGCAGCTTAGAGGACAGGGCCCAGGGAGGCTACACCTTC
cdr3_aa: CASSLEDRAQGGYTF
d_call: TRBD1
clone_size: -
v_call: TRBV14
j_call: TRBJ1-2

cdr3_nt: TGCAGTGCTAGTACCCGGGGACTAGCGGGGGAACAAGAGACCCAGTACTTC
cdr3_aa: CSASTRGLAGEQETQYF
d_call: TRBD2
clone_size: -
v_call: TRBV20-1
j_call: TRBJ2-5

cdr3_nt: TGTGCCAGCAGCAGCCCTAGCGGGGGGGCTTTTGGTGAGCAGTTCTTC
cdr3_aa: CASSSPSGGAFGEQFF
d_call: TRBD2
clone_size: -
v_call: TRBV11-3
j_call: TRBJ2-1

cdr3_nt: TGCGCCAGCAGTCAAACCCTAGGGCTAGCGGGGTGCTCTGGGGCCAACGTCCTGACTTTC
cdr3_aa: CASSQTLGLAGCSGANVLTF
d_call: TRBD2
clone_size: -
v_call: TRBV23-1
j_call: TRBJ2-6

cdr3_nt: TGCGCCAGCAGCTTGGAGTTGAGTATGCAGACCCAGTACTTC
cdr3_aa: CASSLELSMQTQYF
d_call: -
clone_size: -
v_call: TRBV5-1
j_call: TRBJ2-5

cdr3_nt: TGTGCCAGCAGCTTATCGGCAAGGGGTTCACCCCTCCACTTT
cdr3_aa: CASSLSARGSPLHF
d_call: -
clone_size: -
v_call: TRBV11-3
j_call: TRBJ1-6